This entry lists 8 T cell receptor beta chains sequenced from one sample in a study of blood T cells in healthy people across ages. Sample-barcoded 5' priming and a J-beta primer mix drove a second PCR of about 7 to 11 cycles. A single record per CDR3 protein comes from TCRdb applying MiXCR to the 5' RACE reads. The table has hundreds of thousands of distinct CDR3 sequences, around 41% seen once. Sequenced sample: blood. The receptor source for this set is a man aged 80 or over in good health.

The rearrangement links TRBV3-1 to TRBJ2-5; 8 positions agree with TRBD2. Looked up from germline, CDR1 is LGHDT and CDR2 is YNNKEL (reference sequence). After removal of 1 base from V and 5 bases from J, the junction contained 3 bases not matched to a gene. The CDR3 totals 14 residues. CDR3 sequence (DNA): TGTGCCAGCAGCCAAGGGACTAGCTGGGAGACCCAGTACTTC. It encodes CASSQGTSWETQYF.

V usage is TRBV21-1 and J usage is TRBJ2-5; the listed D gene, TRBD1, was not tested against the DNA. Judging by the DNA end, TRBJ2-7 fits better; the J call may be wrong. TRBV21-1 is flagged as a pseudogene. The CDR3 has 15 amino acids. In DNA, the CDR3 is TGTGCCAGCAGCACCGCCGGGAACCCACACTACGAGCAGTACTTC. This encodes CASSTAGNPHYEQYF.

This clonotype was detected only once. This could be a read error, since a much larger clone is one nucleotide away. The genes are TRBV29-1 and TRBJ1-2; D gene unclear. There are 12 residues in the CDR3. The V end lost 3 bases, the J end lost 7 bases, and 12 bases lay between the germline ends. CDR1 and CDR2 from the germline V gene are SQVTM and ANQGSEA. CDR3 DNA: TGCAGCGTTGATCGGACGGGAACTGGCTACACCTTC. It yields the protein CSVDRTGTGYTF. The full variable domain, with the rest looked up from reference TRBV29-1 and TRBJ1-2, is SAVISQKPSRDICQRGTSLTIQCQVDSQVTMMFWYRQQPGQSLTLIATANQGSEATYESGFVIDKFPISRPNLTFSTLTVSNMSPEDSSIYLCSVDRTGTGYTFGSGTRLTVV.

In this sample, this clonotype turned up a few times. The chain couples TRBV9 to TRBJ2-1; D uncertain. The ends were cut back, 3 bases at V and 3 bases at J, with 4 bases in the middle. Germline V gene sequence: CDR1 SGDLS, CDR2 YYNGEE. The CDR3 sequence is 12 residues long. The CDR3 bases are TGTGCCAGCAGCGACGGCTACAATGAGCAGTTCTTC. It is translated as CASSDGYNEQFF.

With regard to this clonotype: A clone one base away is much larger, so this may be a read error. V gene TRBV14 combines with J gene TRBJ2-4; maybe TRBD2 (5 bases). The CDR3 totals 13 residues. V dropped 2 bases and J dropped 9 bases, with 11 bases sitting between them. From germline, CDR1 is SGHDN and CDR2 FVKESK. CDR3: CASSQLLESIQYF. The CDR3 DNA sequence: TGTGCCAGCAGCCAATTACTAGAAAGCATTCAGTACTTC.

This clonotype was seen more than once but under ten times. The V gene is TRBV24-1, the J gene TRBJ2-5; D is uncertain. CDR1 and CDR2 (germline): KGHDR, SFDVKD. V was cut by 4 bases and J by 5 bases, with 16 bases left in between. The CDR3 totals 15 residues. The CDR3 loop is CATSETGRSRETQYF. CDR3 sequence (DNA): TGTGCCACCAGTGAGACCGGAAGGAGTAGGGAGACCCAGTACTTC.

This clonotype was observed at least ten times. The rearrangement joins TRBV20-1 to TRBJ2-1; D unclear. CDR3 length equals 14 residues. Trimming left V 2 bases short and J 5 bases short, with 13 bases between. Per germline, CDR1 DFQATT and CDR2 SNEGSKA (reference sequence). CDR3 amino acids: CSARRPSWNNEQFF. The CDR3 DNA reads TGCAGTGCTAGACGGCCGTCATGGAACAATGAGCAGTTCTTC.

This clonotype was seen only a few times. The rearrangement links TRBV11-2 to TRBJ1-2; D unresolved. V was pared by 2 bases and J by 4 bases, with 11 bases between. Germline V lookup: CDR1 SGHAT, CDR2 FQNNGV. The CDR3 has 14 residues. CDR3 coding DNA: TGTGCCAGCAGCTTACATACTCACAGCTATGGCTACACCTTC. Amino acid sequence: CASSLHTHSYGYTF.